This is a list of T cell receptor beta chains from one sample in a study of T cells in Graves' hyperthyroidism and ophthalmopathy. Using its own MiXCR run on the multiplex PCR reads, TCRdb lists one record per CDR3 protein. The profile shows about 59,000 distinct CDR3 sequences, about 50% of them singletons. Sequenced sample: blood. These receptors originate from a woman in her sixties with Graves' ophthalmopathy. Each CDR3 is given with its conserved first and last residue. The order of the fields is CDR3 length, clone size, D gene, J gene, V gene, CDR3 DNA, CDR3 protein. The D gene is left open where the match is weak. Some rows have no size entry. The others give once, few or many, or a class for an expanded clone.

cdr3_length: 15
clone_size: .
d_call: TRBD1
j_call: TRBJ1-6
v_call: TRBV25-1
cdr3_nt: TGTGCCAGCAGTGCATCAAGGACAGGGAATTCACCCCTCCACTTT
cdr3_aa: CASSASRTGNSPLHF

cdr3_length: 13
clone_size: .
d_call: TRBD1
j_call: TRBJ1-1
v_call: TRBV12-5
cdr3_nt: TGTGCTAGTGGCTTGGTTACAGGGGATGAAGCTTTCTTT
cdr3_aa: CASGLVTGDEAFF

cdr3_length: 17
clone_size: many
d_call: TRBD2
j_call: TRBJ2-7
v_call: TRBV4-1
cdr3_nt: TGCGCCAGCAGCCAAGAAGTTGGGACTAGCGGAACCTACGAGCAGTACTTC
cdr3_aa: CASSQEVGTSGTYEQYF

cdr3_length: 14
clone_size: once
d_call: .
j_call: TRBJ1-2
v_call: TRBV12-3/TRBV12-4
cdr3_nt: TGTGCCAGCAGCCAATTAGAGATTAACTATGGCTACACCTTC
cdr3_aa: CASSQLEINYGYTF

cdr3_length: 12
clone_size: many
d_call: .
j_call: TRBJ1-1
v_call: TRBV11-2
cdr3_nt: TGTGCCAGCAGCTTACGTGGCGAGGAAGCTTTCTTT
cdr3_aa: CASSLRGEEAFF

cdr3_length: 14
clone_size: .
d_call: .
j_call: TRBJ1-5
v_call: TRBV10-3
cdr3_nt: TGTGCCATCAGTCCCGACGGAGACAATCAGCCCCAGCATTTT
cdr3_aa: CAISPDGDNQPQHF

cdr3_length: 15
clone_size: .
d_call: .
j_call: TRBJ2-1
v_call: TRBV6-5
cdr3_nt: TGTGCCTGCGGACAAAGCAGGGGACCTTACAATGAGCAGTTCTTC
cdr3_aa: CACGQSRGPYNEQFF

cdr3_length: 17
clone_size: .
d_call: TRBD2
j_call: TRBJ2-1
v_call: TRBV24-1
cdr3_nt: TGTGCCACCAGTGATCCGATGATGGCGGGAGGGGCCAATGAGCAGTTCTTC
cdr3_aa: CATSDPMMAGGANEQFF

cdr3_length: 12
clone_size: many
d_call: .
j_call: TRBJ2-7
v_call: TRBV5-1
cdr3_nt: TGCGCCAGCAGCTTGGGACAGTACGAGCAGTACTTC
cdr3_aa: CASSLGQYEQYF

cdr3_length: 17
clone_size: .
d_call: TRBD1
j_call: TRBJ1-5
v_call: TRBV20-1
cdr3_nt: TGCAGTACAAAGGGGACAGGGGTGAGGGAAGGCAATCAGCCCCAGCATTTT
cdr3_aa: CSTKGTGVREGNQPQHF

cdr3_length: 14
clone_size: many
d_call: TRBD1
j_call: TRBJ2-7
v_call: TRBV6-1
cdr3_nt: TGTGCCAGCAGTATAAGCCGGGACAGCGACGAGCAGTACTTC
cdr3_aa: CASSISRDSDEQYF

cdr3_length: 14
clone_size: .
d_call: TRBD2
j_call: TRBJ2-1
v_call: TRBV20-1
cdr3_nt: TGCCGCGGGGCTAGCGGGAGCTCCTACAATGAGCAGTTCTTC
cdr3_aa: CRGASGSSYNEQFF

cdr3_length: 14
clone_size: .
d_call: TRBD1
j_call: TRBJ2-7
v_call: TRBV12-3/TRBV12-4
cdr3_nt: TGTGCCAGCAGTTTAGCGGGGACAGGCAACGAGCAGTACTTT
cdr3_aa: CASSLAGTGNEQYF

cdr3_length: 14
clone_size: .
d_call: .
j_call: TRBJ2-7
v_call: TRBV5-1
cdr3_nt: TGCGCCAGCAGCTTGTATGGGGCTCAGCCCCAGCAGTACTTC
cdr3_aa: CASSLYGAQPQQYF

cdr3_length: 16
clone_size: .
d_call: TRBD1
j_call: TRBJ2-7
v_call: TRBV7-8
cdr3_nt: TGTGCCAGCAGCAACAGGACAGGGAGGATCTATTACGAGCAGTACTTC
cdr3_aa: CASSNRTGRIYYEQYF

cdr3_length: 13
clone_size: medium-sized
d_call: .
j_call: TRBJ1-2
v_call: TRBV7-2
cdr3_nt: TGTGCCAGCAGCTCCTTAGCAGGGGATGGCTACACCTTC
cdr3_aa: CASSSLAGDGYTF

cdr3_length: 14
clone_size: .
d_call: .
j_call: TRBJ2-5
v_call: TRBV19
cdr3_nt: TGTGCCAGTAGTTTCGGGGCAGAACAGAAGACCCAGTACTTC
cdr3_aa: CASSFGAEQKTQYF

cdr3_length: 15
clone_size: .
d_call: .
j_call: TRBJ1-1
v_call: TRBV15
cdr3_nt: TGTGCCACCAGCAGGGATAAACAGGGAAACACTGAAGCTTTCTTT
cdr3_aa: CATSRDKQGNTEAFF

cdr3_length: 13
clone_size: .
d_call: .
j_call: TRBJ2-3
v_call: TRBV11-2
cdr3_nt: TGTGCCAGCAGCCGAGTTTATGCAGATACGCAGTATTTT
cdr3_aa: CASSRVYADTQYF

cdr3_length: 20
clone_size: many
d_call: TRBD1
j_call: TRBJ1-3
v_call: TRBV5-5
cdr3_nt: TGTGCCAGCAGCTACCGGGTCCGGGACAGGGGTACCTACTCTGGAAACACCATATATTTT
cdr3_aa: CASSYRVRDRGTYSGNTIYF

cdr3_length: 11
clone_size: medium-sized
d_call: .
j_call: TRBJ2-7
v_call: TRBV2
cdr3_nt: TGTGCCAGCAGTAAAGTCGAAGAGCAGTACTTC
cdr3_aa: CASSKVEEQYF

cdr3_length: 16
clone_size: .
d_call: TRBD2
j_call: TRBJ2-1
v_call: TRBV7-6
cdr3_nt: TGTGCCAGCAGCTTAGCGGCTAGGACTAGCGGGAATGAGCAGTTCTTC
cdr3_aa: CASSLAARTSGNEQFF

cdr3_length: 15
clone_size: .
d_call: TRBD1
j_call: TRBJ1-4
v_call: TRBV5-1
cdr3_nt: TGCGCCAGCAGCTACTGGACAGGGACTAATGAAAAACTGTTTTTT
cdr3_aa: CASSYWTGTNEKLFF

cdr3_length: 14
clone_size: many
d_call: .
j_call: TRBJ2-5
v_call: TRBV29-1
cdr3_nt: TGCAGCGTTGAACTAGCTCACAAGCAAGAGACCCAGTACTTC
cdr3_aa: CSVELAHKQETQYF

cdr3_length: 11
clone_size: .
d_call: .
j_call: TRBJ2-3
v_call: TRBV20-1
cdr3_nt: TGCAGTGCGGACCCTAGGGATACGCAGTATTTT
cdr3_aa: CSADPRDTQYF

cdr3_length: 16
clone_size: .
d_call: TRBD2
j_call: TRBJ2-7
v_call: TRBV20-1
cdr3_nt: TGCAGTGCTAGAGATGTGGGAGGGGCCGGGTCCTACGAGCAGTACTTC
cdr3_aa: CSARDVGGAGSYEQYF

cdr3_length: 12
clone_size: .
d_call: .
j_call: TRBJ1-5
v_call: TRBV19
cdr3_nt: TGTGCCAGCCAGACAGCCAATCAGCCCCAGCATTTT
cdr3_aa: CASQTANQPQHF